This T cell receptor beta chain derives from a study of cytomegalovirus exposure and HLA in healthy donors. General observations from the study: Among immune exposure information, only CMV serostatus was available. Researchers catalogued some 160 TCR beta chains as cytomegalovirus-associated.

PCR employed 60 Vbeta and 13 Jbeta primers. Sequencing used immunoSEQ multiplex PCR; TCRdb keeps in-frame clones, though not all of them. The profile shows under 140,000 clones, 86% of them singletons. Per germline, CDR1 SGDLS and CDR2 YYNGEE. V was trimmed by 4 bases and J by 0 bases, leaving 14 bases between them. The CDR3 has 15 amino acids. Remarks on this clone: Its antigen remains unidentified.

The sequence was collected from a man aged 35-49 years in good health and CMV-seronegative. Sequenced material: PBMCs. The chain uses TRBV9 and TRBJ2-7; D is possibly TRBD1 (8 bases). This chain's CDR3 is CASSLGGTGSYEQYF. In DNA form, the CDR3 reads TGTGCCAGCAGCCTCGGGGGGACAGGCTCCTACGAGCAGTACTTC.